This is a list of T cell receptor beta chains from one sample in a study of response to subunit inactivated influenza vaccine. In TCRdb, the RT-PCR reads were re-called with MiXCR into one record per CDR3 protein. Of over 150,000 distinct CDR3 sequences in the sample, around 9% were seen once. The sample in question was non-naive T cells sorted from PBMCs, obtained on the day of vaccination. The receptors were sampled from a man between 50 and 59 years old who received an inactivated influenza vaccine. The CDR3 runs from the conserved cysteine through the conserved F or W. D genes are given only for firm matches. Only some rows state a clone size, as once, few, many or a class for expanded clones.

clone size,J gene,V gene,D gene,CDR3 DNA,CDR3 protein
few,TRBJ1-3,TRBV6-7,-,TGTGCCAGCAGTTACTCCTGGGAGGACTACTCTGGAAACACCATATATTTT,CASSYSWEDYSGNTIYF
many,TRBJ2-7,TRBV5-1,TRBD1,TGCGCCAGCAGCCCACAGGGGGCCTACGAGCAGTACTTC,CASSPQGAYEQYF
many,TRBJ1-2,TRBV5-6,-,TGTGCCAGCAGCTTGGGGGGGCGAAACTATGGCTACACCTTC,CASSLGGRNYGYTF
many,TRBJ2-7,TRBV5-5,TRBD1,TGTGCCAGCAGCTCAAACCCGGGACAGGGAGCCTACGAGCAGTACTTC,CASSSNPGQGAYEQYF
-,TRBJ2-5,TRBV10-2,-,TGCGCCAGCAGTGTGGGCCTAGCTTTAGAGACCCAGTACTTC,CASSVGLALETQYF
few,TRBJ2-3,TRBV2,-,TGTGCCAGCCTGAACGAAGGGGGAAGAACAGATACGCAGTATTTT,CASLNEGGRTDTQYF
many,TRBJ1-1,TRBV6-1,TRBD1,TGTGCCAGCGGGCTGACAGGGGGCGACACTGAAGCTTTCTTT,CASGLTGGDTEAFF
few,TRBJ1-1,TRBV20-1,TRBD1,TGCAGTGCTAGGCTCTCGGGACAGATGAACACTGAAGCTTTCTTT,CSARLSGQMNTEAFF
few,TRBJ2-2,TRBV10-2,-,TGCGCCAGCCTCACACGGAACGCGAACACCGGGGAGCTGTTTTTT,CASLTRNANTGELFF
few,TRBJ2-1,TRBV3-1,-,TGTGCCAGCAGCCAACGGGGCTCCTACAATGAGCAGTTCTTC,CASSQRGSYNEQFF
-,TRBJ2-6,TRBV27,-,TGTGCCAGCAGTTTTTCCCGCGGGGCCAACGTCCTGACTTTC,CASSFSRGANVLTF
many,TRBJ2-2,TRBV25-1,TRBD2,TGTGCCAGCAGTATGGGGATAGCGGGACTTTTTTCCGGGGAGCTGTTTTTT,CASSMGIAGLFSGELFF
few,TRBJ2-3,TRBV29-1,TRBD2,TGCAGCGTTGCGACTAGCAGCGATACGCAGTATTTT,CSVATSSDTQYF
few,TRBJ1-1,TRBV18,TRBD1,TGTGCCAGCTCACCCCGAGACAGGGGTTCTGAAGCTTTCTTT,CASSPRDRGSEAFF
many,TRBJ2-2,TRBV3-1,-,TGTGCCAGCAGCCAGACACCTGGGGGACACACCGGGGAGCTGTTTTTT,CASSQTPGGHTGELFF
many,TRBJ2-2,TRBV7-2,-,TGTGCCAGCAGCTTAGCTAGCGCGAACACCGGGGAGCTGTTTTTT,CASSLASANTGELFF
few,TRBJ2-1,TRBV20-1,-,TGCAGTGCTAGAGATCTCTGGCGGGGCTCCTACAATGAGCAGTTCTTC,CSARDLWRGSYNEQFF
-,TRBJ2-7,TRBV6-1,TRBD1,TGTGCCAGCAGTGAACAATTCGGGACAGGGTACGAGCAGTACTTC,CASSEQFGTGYEQYF
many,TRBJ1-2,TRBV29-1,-,TGCAGCGTTGAAGATACGGACGGACACTATGGCTACACCTTC,CSVEDTDGHYGYTF
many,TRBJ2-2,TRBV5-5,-,TGTGCCAGCAGCCCTGGGGCGACCCCAAACACCGGGGAGCTGTTTTTT,CASSPGATPNTGELFF
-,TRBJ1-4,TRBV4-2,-,TGTGCCAGCAGCCAAGATGAAGGGTTACGGGAAAAACTGTTTTTT,CASSQDEGLREKLFF
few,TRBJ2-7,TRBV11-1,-,TGTGCCAGCAGCTTAGGCAGGACAAGCTACGAGCAGTACTTC,CASSLGRTSYEQYF